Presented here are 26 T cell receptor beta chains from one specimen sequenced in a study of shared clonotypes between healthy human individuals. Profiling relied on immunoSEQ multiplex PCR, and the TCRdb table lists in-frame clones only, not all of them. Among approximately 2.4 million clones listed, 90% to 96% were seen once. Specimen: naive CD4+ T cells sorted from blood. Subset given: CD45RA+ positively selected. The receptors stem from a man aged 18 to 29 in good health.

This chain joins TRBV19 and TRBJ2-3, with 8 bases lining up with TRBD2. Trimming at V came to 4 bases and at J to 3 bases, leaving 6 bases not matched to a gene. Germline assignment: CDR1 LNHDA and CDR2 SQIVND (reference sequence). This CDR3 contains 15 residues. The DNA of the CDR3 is TGTGCCAGTAGTACGCTTAGCGGGACTACAGATACGCAGTATTTT. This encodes CASSTLSGTTDTQYF.

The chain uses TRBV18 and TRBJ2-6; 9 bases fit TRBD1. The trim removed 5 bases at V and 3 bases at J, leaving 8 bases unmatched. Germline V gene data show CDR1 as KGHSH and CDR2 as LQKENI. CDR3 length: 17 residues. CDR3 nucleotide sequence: TGTGCCAGCTCAACTTCCGGGACAGGGATTGGGGCCAACGTCCTGACTTTC. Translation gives CASSTSGTGIGANVLTF.

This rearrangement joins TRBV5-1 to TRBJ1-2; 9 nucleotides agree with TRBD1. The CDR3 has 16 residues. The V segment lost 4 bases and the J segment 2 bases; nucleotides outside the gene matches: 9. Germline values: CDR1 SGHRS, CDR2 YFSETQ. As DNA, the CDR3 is TGCGCCAGCAGCGCGACCGGGACAGGGAGCAACTATGGCTACACCTTC. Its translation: CASSATGTGSNYGYTF.

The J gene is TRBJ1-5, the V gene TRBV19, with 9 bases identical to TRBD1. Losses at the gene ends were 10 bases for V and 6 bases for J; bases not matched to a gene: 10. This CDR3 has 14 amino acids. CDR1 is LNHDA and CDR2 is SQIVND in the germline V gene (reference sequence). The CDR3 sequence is CATHWGQGSQPQHF. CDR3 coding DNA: TGTGCCACTCATTGGGGACAGGGAAGTCAGCCCCAGCATTTT.

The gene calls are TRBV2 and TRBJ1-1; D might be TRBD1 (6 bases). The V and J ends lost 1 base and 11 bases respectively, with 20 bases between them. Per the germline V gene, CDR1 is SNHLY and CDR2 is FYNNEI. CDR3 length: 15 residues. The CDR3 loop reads CASSEGQASISKAFF. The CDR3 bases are TGTGCCAGCAGTGAAGGACAGGCCTCTATTTCCAAGGCTTTCTTT.

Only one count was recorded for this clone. The DNA for the CDR3 is TGTGCCAGCAGTCGACCGACAGGGAGTAAGAACGAGCAGTACTTC. Translation gives CASSRPTGSKNEQYF. The rearrangement joins TRBV6-5 to TRBJ2-7; 7 positions agree with TRBD1. Looked up from germline, CDR1 is MNHEY and CDR2 is SVGAGI. This CDR3 is built from 15 residues. Trimming took 5 bases from V and 5 from J; bases not matched to a gene: 12.

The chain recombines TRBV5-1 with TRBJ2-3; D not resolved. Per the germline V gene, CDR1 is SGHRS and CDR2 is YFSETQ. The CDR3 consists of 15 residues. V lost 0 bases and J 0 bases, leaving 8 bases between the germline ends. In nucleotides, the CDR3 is TGCGCCAGCAGCTTGGACAGTGATAGCACAGATACGCAGTATTTT. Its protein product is CASSLDSDSTDTQYF. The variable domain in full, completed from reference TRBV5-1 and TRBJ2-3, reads KAGVTQTPRYLIKTRGQQVTLSCSPISGHRSVSWYQQTPGQGLQFLFEYFSETQRNKGNFPGRFSGRQFSNSRSEMNVSTLELGDSALYLCASSLDSDSTDTQYFGPGTRLTVL.

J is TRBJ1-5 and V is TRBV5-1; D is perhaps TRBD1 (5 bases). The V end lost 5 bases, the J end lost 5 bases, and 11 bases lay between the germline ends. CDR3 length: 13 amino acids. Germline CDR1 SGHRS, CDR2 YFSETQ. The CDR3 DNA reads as TGCGCCAGCAGACCGGACATTTATCAGCCCCAGCATTTT. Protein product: CASRPDIYQPQHF.

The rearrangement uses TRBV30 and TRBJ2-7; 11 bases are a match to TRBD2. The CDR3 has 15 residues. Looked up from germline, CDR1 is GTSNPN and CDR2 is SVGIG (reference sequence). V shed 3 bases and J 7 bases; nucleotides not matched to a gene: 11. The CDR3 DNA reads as TGTGCCTGGAGCTTGACTAGCGGGGCCTTGGGGGAGCAGTACTTC. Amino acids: CAWSLTSGALGEQYF.

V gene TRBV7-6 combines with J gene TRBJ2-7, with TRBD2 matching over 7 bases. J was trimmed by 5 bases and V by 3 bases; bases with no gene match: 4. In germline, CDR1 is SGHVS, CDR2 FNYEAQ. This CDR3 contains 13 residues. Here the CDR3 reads CASSLTSFHEQYF. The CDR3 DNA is TGTGCCAGCAGCTTGACTAGCTTCCACGAGCAGTACTTC.

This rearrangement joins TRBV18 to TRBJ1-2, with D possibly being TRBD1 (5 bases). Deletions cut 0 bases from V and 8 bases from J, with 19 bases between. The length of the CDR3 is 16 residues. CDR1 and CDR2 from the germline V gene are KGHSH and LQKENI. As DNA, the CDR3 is TGTGCCAGCTCACCACCAGGTTCCAGGGCGTTGGGCGGCTACACCTTC. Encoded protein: CASSPPGSRALGGYTF.

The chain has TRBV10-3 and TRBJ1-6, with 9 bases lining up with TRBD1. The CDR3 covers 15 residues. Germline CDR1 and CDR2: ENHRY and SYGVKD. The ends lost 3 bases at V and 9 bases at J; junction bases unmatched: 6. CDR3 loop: CAISEDRGLSSPLHF. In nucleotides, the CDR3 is TGTGCCATCAGTGAAGACAGGGGGTTAAGTTCACCCCTCCACTTT.

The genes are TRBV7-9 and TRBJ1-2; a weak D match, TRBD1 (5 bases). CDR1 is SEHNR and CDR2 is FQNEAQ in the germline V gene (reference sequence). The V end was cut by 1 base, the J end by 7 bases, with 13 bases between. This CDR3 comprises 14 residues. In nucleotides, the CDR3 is TGTGCCAGCAGCTTAGGAGCAGGGAGGTTTGGCTACACCTTC. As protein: CASSLGAGRFGYTF.

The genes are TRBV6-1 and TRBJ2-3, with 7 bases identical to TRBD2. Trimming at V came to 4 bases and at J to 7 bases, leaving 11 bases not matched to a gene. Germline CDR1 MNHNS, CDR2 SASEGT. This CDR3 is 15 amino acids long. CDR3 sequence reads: CASSGGAGLGNTQYF. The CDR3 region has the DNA TGTGCCAGCAGTGGTGGAGCGGGGCTGGGAAATACGCAGTATTTT.

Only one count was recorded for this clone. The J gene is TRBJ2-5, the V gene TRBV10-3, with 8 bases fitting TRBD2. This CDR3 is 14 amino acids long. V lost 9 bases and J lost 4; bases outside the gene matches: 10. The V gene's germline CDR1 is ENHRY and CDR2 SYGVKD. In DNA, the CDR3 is TGTGCCATGGGGGAAGCGGGGGATCGAGAGACCCAGTACTTC. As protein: CAMGEAGDRETQYF.

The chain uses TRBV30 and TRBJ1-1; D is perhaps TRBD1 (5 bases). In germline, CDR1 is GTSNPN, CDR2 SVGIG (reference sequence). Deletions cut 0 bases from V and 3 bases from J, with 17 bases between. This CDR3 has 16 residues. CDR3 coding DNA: TGTGCCTGGAGTGTCCCTCCGGGACCTGGGGACACTGAAGCTTTCTTT. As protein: CAWSVPPGPGDTEAFF. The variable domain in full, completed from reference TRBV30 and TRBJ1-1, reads SQTIHQWPATLVQPVGSPLSLECTVEGTSNPNLYWYRQAAGRGLQLLFYSVGIGQISSEVPQNLSASRPQDRQFILSSKKLLLSDSGFYLCAWSVPPGPGDTEAFFGQGTRLTVV.

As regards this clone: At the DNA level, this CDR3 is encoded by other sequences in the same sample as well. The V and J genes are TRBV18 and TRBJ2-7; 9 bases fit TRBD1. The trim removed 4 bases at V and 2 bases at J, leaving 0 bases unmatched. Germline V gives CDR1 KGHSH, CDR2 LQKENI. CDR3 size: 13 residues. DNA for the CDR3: TGTGCCAGCTCACGGGACAGGGCCTACGAGCAGTACTTC. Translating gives CASSRDRAYEQYF.

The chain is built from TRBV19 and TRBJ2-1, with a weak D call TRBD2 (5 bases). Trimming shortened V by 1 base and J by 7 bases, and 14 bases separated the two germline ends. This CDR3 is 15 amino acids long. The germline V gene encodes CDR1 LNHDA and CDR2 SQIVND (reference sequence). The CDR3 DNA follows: TGTGCCAGTAGTATAGCCCTGACCGGCGGGAATGAGCAGTTCTTC. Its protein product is CASSIALTGGNEQFF. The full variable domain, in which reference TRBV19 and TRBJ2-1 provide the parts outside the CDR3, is DGGITQSPKYLFRKEGQNVTLSCEQNLNHDAMYWYRQDPGQGLRLIYYSQIVNDFQKGDIAEGYSVSREKKESFPLTVTSAQKNPTAFYLCASSIALTGGNEQFFGPGTRLTVL.

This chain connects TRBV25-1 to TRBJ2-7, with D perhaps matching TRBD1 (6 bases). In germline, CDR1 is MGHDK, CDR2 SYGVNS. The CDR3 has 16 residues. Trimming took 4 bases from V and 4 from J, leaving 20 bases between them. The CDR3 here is CASSGYRDINPYEQYF. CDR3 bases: TGTGCCAGCAGTGGGTACAGGGATATCAACCCGTACGAGCAGTACTTC.

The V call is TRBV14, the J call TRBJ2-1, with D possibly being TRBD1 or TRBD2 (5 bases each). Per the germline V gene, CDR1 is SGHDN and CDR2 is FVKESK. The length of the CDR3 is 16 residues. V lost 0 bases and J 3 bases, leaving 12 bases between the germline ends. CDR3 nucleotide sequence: TGTGCCAGCAGCCAAGATCTGGGGGAGATCTACAATGAGCAGTTCTTC. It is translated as CASSQDLGEIYNEQFF.

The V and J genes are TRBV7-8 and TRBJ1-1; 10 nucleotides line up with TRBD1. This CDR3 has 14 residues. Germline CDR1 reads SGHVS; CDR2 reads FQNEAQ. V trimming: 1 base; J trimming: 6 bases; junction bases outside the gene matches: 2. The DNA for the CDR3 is TGTGCCAGCAGCTTAGGACAGGGGGCCGCTGAAGCTTTCTTT. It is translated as CASSLGQGAAEAFF. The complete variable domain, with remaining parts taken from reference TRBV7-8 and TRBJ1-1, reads GAGVSQSPRYKVAKRGQDVALRCDPISGHVSLFWYQQALGQGPEFLTYFQNEAQLDKSGLPSDRFFAERPEGSVSTLKIQRTQQEDSAVYLCASSLGQGAAEAFFGQGTRLTVV.

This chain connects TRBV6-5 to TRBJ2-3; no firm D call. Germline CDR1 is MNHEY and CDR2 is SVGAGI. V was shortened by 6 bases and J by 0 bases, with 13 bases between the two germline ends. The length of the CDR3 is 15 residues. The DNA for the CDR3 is TGTGCCAGCAGCCGCGGTTTTCGTAGCACAGATACGCAGTATTTT. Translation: CASSRGFRSTDTQYF.

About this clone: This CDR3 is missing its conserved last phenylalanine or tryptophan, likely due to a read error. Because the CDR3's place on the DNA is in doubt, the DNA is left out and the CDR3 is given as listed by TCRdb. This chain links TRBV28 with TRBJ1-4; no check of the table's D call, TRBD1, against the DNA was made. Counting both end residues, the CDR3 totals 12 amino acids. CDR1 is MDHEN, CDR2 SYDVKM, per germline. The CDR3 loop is CASSQRQGPLVV.

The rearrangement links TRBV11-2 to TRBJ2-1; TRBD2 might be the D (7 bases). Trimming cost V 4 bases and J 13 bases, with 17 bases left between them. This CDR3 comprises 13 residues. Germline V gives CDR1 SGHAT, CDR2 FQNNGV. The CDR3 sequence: CASSSYVGGGQFF. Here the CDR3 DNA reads TGTGCCAGCAGCTCGTACGTAGGGGGGGGTCAGTTCTTC.

The CDR3 nucleotides read TGTGCCAGCTCACCATACCAGGAAAGTTACGAGCAGTACTTC. As protein: CASSPYQESYEQYF. The rearrangement joins TRBV18 to TRBJ2-7; unclear D gene. Trimming removed 2 bases at V and 4 bases at J, with 12 bases between. Germline CDR1 is KGHSH and CDR2 is LQKENI. This CDR3 is 14 amino acids long. Drawing the rest from reference TRBV18 and TRBJ2-7, the complete variable domain is NAGVMQNPRHLVRRRGQEARLRCSPMKGHSHVYWYRQLPEEGLKFMVYLQKENIIDESGMPKERFSAEFPKEGPSILRIQQVVRGDSAAYFCASSPYQESYEQYFGPGTRLTVT.

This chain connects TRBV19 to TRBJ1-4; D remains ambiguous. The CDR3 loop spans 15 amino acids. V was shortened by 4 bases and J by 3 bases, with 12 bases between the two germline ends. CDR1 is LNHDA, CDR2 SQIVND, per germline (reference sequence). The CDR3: CASSTGLVSNEKLFF. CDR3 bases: TGTGCCAGTAGTACAGGACTGGTTTCTAATGAAAAACTGTTTTTT.